This TCR beta chain was observed in a study of identical twins. General study results and limits: Beta out-of-frame sequences showed weaker excess twin sharing.

This clonotype has more than one count but fewer than ten. What it binds is unknown. It was template switching that added a universal primer site, and there were unique molecular identifiers on the cDNA. Via MiXCR, TCRdb re-called the 5' RACE reads, giving one row per CDR3 protein. The sample includes about 900,000 distinct CDR3 sequences, around 12% of them seen just once. The CDR3 is 15 amino acids. Trimming stripped 4 bases from V and 1 base from J, with 12 bases between. Germline-derived CDR1 and CDR2 are SEHNR and FQNEAQ (reference sequence). The sample also formed part of further work on yellow fever vaccine responses in identical twins.

V usage is TRBV7-9 and J usage is TRBJ2-3, with D perhaps matching TRBD1 (6 bases). Sequenced input: PBMCs. The receptor was isolated from a woman under 30 in good health. The chain's CDR3 is CASSYQGTRTDTQYF. CDR3 nucleotide sequence: TGTGCCAGCAGCTACCAGGGGACCCGCACAGATACGCAGTATTTT.